The 10 T cell receptor beta chains reported below all come from one sample, sequenced in a study of CD8+ T cells in alopecia areata. The sample's treatment: oral pan-JAK inhibitor, 5-10 mg twice daily. In each case, RNA was isolated and then reverse transcribed into cDNA as the sequencing template. Profiling relied on immunoSEQ multiplex PCR, and the TCRdb table lists in-frame clones only, not all of them. The table has 200,000 to 250,000 clones, about 58% seen once. Sequencing used CD4+ T cells sorted from blood, obtained at week 4, from a patient treated with tofacitinib. The receptors were gathered from a human donor with alopecia areata.

This clone has only a few counts. This chain connects TRBV4-3 to TRBJ1-4; 8 bases align to TRBD1. J gave up 8 bases and V 0 bases, and 5 bases lay outside the gene matches. The germline V gene encodes CDR1 LGHNA and CDR2 YSLEER. The CDR3 is 15 amino acids. The CDR3 region has the DNA TGCGCCAGCAGCCAAGATTGGGGGACAGGCGAAAAACTGTTTTTT. This translates into CASSQDWGTGEKLFF.

This clone was seen a handful of times. This rearrangement joins TRBV7-8 to TRBJ2-2; D possibly corresponds to TRBD2 (5 bases). Trimming took 1 base from V and 7 from J, leaving 13 bases between them. Germline-derived CDR1 and CDR2 are SGHVS and FQNEAQ. The CDR3 covers 15 residues. The CDR3 bases are TGTGCCAGCAGCTTAGACGCCGGGGTTAACGGGGAGCTGTTTTTT. This sequence encodes CASSLDAGVNGELFF.

The chain has TRBV5-6 and TRBJ2-7, with 8 bases matching TRBD1. With V trimmed by 3 bases and J by 3 bases, 5 bases remained unmatched. This CDR3 spans 14 amino acids. Germline V gene sequence: CDR1 SGHDT, CDR2 YYEEEE. The CDR3 DNA reads TGTGCCAGCAGCTCCGGGACAGGAAACTACGAGCAGTACTTC. The encoded protein is CASSSGTGNYEQYF.

This clone came up a few times. V usage is TRBV4-2 and J usage is TRBJ2-1; 9 positions agree with TRBD2. The V segment lost 1 base and the J segment 4 bases; nucleotides outside the gene matches: 2. Germline V gene lookup returns CDR1 LGHNA and CDR2 YNFKEQ. This CDR3 is 15 amino acids long. This CDR3 is CASSQVAGVYNEQFF. CDR3 DNA sequence: TGTGCCAGCAGCCAAGTAGCGGGGGTTTACAATGAGCAGTTCTTC.

The genes are TRBV5-1 and TRBJ1-2; D perhaps matches TRBD1 (5 bases). In germline, CDR1 is SGHRS, CDR2 YFSETQ. The CDR3 is 13 amino acids. Trimming took 1 base from V and 3 from J, leaving 7 bases between them. The CDR3: CASSLLGDYGYTF. The CDR3 DNA reads as TGCGCCAGCAGCTTGTTAGGGGACTATGGCTACACCTTC.

The chain has TRBV19 and TRBJ1-1; D perhaps matches TRBD1 (5 bases). CDR1 and CDR2 (germline): LNHDA, SQIVND (reference sequence). The V end was cut by 4 bases, the J end by 7 bases, with 10 bases between. The CDR3 runs 12 residues. The chain's CDR3 is CASSTGTFEAFF. CDR3 coding DNA: TGTGCCAGTAGTACTGGGACGTTTGAAGCTTTCTTT.

V usage is TRBV30 and J usage is TRBJ2-2; D possibly corresponds to TRBD2 (6 bases). The CDR3 covers 17 residues. CDR1 and CDR2 from the germline V gene are GTSNPN and SVGIG (reference sequence). V lost 3 bases and J 5 bases, leaving 22 bases between the germline ends. Written as DNA, the CDR3 is TGTGCCTGGAGCAATTACCGGGACTCCACAAGAACCGGGGAGCTGTTTTTT. Protein sequence: CAWSNYRDSTRTGELFF.

This clone was detected a few times. The genes are TRBV19 and TRBJ2-5; tentative D call: TRBD2 (6 bases). This CDR3 comprises 12 residues. V was trimmed by 4 bases and J by 5 bases, leaving 8 bases between them. Germline assignment: CDR1 LNHDA and CDR2 SQIVND (reference sequence). The CDR3 loop is CASSKAGETQYF. The CDR3 coding sequence is TGTGCCAGTAGTAAGGCGGGGGAGACCCAGTACTTC.

This clone has a single count. The V and J genes are TRBV29-1 and TRBJ2-5, with unresolved D. CDR3 length: 12 residues. V lost 4 bases to trimming and J lost 5 bases, with 11 bases between them. Germline CDR1 is SQVTM and CDR2 is ANQGSEA. CDR3 amino acids: CSVGATHETQYF. CDR3 DNA: TGCAGCGTTGGGGCCACTCACGAGACCCAGTACTTC.

The J gene is TRBJ1-6, the V gene TRBV6-6; D perhaps matches TRBD1 (5 bases). This CDR3 is built from 13 residues. V lost 6 bases and J 9 bases, leaving 12 bases between the germline ends. Looked up from germline, CDR1 is MNHNY and CDR2 is SVGAGI (reference sequence). Written as DNA, the CDR3 is TGTGCCAGCAGCCCCGGACAACTTTCACCCCTCCACTTT. This codes for CASSPGQLSPLHF.